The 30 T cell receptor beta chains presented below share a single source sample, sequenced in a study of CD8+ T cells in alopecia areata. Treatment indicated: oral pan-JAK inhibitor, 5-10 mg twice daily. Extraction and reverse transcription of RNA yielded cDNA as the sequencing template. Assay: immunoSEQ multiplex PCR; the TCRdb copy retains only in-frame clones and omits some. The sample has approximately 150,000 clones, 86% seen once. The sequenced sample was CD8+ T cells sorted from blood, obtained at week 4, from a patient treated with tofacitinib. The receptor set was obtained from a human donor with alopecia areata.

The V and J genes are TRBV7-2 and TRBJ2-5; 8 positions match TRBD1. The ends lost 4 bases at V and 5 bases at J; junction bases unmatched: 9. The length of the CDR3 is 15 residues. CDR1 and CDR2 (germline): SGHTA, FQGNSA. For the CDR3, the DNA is TGTGCCAGCAGCTATACAGGGGGAGAGGAGGAGACCCAGTACTTC. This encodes CASSYTGGEEETQYF.

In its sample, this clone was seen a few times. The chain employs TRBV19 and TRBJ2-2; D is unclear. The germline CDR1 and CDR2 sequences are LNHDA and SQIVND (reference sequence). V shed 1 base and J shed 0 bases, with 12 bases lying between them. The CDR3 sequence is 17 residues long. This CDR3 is CASSIVGGYANTGELFF. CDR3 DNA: TGTGCCAGTAGTATAGTCGGCGGCTACGCGAACACCGGGGAGCTGTTTTTT.

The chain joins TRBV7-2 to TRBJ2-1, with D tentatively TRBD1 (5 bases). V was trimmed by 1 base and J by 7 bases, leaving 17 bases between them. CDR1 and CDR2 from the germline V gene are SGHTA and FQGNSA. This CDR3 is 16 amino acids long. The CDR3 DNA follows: TGTGCCAGCAGCTTAGTTAGGGGCCGCCGTTCTAATGAGCAGTTCTTC. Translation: CASSLVRGRRSNEQFF.

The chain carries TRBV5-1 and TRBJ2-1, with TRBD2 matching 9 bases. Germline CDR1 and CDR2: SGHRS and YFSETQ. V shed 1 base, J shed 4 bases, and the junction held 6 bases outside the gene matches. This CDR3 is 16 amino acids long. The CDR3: CASSLLASGIYNEQFF. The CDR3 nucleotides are TGCGCCAGCAGCTTGTTGGCTAGCGGGATTTACAATGAGCAGTTCTTC.

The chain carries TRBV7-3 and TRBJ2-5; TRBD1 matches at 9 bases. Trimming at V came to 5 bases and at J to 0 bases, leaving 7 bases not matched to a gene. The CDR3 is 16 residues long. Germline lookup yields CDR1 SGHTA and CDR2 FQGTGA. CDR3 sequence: CASSRGGTGHQETQYF. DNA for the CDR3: TGTGCCAGCAGCCGGGGTGGGACAGGGCACCAAGAGACCCAGTACTTC.

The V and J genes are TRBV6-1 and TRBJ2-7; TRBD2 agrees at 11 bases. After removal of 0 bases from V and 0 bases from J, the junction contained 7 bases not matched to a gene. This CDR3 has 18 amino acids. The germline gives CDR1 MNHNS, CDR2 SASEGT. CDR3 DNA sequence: TGTGCCAGCAGTGAAGCGGGACTAGCGGAAGTCTCCTCCTACGAGCAGTACTTC. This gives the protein CASSEAGLAEVSSYEQYF.

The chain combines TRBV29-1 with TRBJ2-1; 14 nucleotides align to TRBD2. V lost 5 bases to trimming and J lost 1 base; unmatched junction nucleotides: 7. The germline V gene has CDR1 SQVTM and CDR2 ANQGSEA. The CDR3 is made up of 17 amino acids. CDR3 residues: CSVRGLAGASSYNEQFF. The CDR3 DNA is TGCAGCGTTAGGGGACTAGCGGGGGCCTCTTCCTACAATGAGCAGTTCTTC.

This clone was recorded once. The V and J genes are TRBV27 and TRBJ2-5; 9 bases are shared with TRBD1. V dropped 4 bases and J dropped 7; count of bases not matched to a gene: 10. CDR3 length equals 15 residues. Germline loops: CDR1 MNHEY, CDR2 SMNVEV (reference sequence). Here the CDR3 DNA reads TGTGCCAGCAGTTGGTCGGGACAGGGCTCGCGGACCCAGTACTTC. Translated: CASSWSGQGSRTQYF.

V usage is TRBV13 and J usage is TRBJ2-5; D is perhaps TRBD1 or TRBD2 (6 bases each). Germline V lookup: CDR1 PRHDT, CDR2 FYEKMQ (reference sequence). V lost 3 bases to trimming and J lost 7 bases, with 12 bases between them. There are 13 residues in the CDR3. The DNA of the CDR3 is TGTGCCAGCAGCTTTCGGGGGCTGGGGACCCAGTACTTC. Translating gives CASSFRGLGTQYF.

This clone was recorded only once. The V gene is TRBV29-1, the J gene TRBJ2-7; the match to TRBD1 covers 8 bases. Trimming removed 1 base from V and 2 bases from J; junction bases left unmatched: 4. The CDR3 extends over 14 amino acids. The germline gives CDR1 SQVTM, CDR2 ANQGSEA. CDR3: CSVEVPDRAYEQYF. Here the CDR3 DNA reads TGCAGCGTTGAAGTCCCGGACAGGGCCTACGAGCAGTACTTC.

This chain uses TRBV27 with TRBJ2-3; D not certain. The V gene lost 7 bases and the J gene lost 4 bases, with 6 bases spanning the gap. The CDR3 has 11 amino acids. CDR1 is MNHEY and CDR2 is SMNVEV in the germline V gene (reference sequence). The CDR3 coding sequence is TGTGCCAGCACTGGGGCAGATACGCAGTATTTT. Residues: CASTGADTQYF.

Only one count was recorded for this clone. The DNA for the CDR3 is TGTGCCAGCAGTTACCAGGGGGCCGGGAGTGGCTACACCTTC. Its translation is CASSYQGAGSGYTF. The chain joins TRBV6-5 to TRBJ1-2; 8 bases agree with TRBD1. CDR3 length equals 14 residues. Per the germline V gene, CDR1 is MNHEY and CDR2 is SVGAGI. The V and J ends lost 2 bases and 7 bases, in that order; junction bases with no gene match: 6.

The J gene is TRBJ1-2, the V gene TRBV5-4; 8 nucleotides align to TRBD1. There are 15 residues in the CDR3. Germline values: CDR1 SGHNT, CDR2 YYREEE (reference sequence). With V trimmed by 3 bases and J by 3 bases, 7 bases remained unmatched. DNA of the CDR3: TGTGCCAGCAGCTCCGGACAGGGACTTCACTATGGCTACACCTTC. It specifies CASSSGQGLHYGYTF.

The CDR3 is CASHGGTTLYNEQFF. The DNA of the CDR3 is TGTGCCAGCCACGGGGGAACCACCCTTTACAATGAGCAGTTCTTC. The chain recombines TRBV7-9 with TRBJ2-1; a possible D gene is TRBD2 (6 bases). Trimming removed 8 bases from V and 4 bases from J, with 18 bases in between. CDR1 SEHNR and CDR2 FQNEAQ come from the germline V gene (reference sequence). This CDR3 is built from 15 residues.

CDR3 coding DNA: TGCAGCGTTGAAGGCAGAAGCTCCTACAATGAGCAGTTCTTC. It specifies CSVEGRSSYNEQFF. The chain links TRBV29-1 to TRBJ2-1; D is unclear. CDR3 size: 14 residues. CDR1 is SQVTM and CDR2 is ANQGSEA in the germline V gene. V was cut by 1 base and J by 0 bases, with 7 bases left in between.

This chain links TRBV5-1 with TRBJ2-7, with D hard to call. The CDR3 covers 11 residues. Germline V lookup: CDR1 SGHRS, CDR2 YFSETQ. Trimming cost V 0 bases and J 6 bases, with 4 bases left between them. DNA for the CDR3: TGCGCCAGCAGCTTGGAGTCCGAGCAGTACTTC. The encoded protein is CASSLESEQYF.

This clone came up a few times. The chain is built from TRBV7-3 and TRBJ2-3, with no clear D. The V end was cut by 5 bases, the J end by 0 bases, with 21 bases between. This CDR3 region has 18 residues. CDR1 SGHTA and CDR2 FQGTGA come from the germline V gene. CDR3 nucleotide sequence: TGTGCCAGCAGCCCAATCTCGAGACACGAGAACAGCACAGATACGCAGTATTTT. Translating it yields CASSPISRHENSTDTQYF.

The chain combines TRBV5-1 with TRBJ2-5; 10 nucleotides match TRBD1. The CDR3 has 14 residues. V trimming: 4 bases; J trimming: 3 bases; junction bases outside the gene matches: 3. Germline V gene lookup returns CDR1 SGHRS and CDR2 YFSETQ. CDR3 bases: TGCGCCAGCAGCAGCGGGACAGGGGAAGAGACCCAGTACTTC. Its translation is CASSSGTGEETQYF.

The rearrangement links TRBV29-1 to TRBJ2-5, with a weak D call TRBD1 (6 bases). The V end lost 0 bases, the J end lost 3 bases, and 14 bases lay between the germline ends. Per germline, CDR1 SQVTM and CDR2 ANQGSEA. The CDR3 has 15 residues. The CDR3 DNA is TGCAGCGTTGAAGATCGGAACAGGGCGGAAGAGACCCAGTACTTC. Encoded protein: CSVEDRNRAEETQYF.

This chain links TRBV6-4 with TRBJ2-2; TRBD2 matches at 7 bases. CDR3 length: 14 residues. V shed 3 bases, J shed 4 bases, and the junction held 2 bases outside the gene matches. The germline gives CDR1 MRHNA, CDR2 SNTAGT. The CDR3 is CASSERGSTGELFF. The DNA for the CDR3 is TGTGCCAGCAGTGAACGCGGGAGCACCGGGGAGCTGTTTTTT.

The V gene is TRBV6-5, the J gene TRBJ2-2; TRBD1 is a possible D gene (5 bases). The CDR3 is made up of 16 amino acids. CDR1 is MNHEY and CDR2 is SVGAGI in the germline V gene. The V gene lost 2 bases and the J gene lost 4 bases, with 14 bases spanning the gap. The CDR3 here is CASSYHQGTFTGELFF. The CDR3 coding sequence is TGTGCCAGCAGTTACCACCAGGGAACCTTCACCGGGGAGCTGTTTTTT.

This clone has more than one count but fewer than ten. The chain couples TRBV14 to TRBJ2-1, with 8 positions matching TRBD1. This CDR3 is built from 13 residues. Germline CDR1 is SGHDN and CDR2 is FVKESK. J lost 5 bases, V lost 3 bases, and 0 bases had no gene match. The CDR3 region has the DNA TGTGCCAGCAGCCAGGACAGGGACAATGAGCAGTTCTTC. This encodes CASSQDRDNEQFF.

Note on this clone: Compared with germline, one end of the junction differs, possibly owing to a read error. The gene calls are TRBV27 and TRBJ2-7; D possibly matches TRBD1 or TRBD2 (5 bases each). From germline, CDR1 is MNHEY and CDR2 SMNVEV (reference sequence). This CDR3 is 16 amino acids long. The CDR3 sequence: CVSSLKGPYSYYEQYF. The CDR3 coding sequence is TGTGTCAGCAGTTTAAAGGGACCTTATTCATACTACGAGCAGTACTTC.

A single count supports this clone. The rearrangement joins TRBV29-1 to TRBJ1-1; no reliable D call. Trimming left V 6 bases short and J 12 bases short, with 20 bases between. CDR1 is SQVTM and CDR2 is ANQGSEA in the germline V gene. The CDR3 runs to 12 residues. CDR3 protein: CSVPAPASGSFF. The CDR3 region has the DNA TGCAGCGTCCCCGCCCCAGCTTCTGGGTCTTTCTTT.

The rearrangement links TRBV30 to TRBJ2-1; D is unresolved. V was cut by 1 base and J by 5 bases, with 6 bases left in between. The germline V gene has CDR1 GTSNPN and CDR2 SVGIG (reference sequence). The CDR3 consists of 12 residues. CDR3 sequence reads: CAWSARNNEQFF. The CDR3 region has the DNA TGTGCCTGGAGTGCCCGGAACAATGAGCAGTTCTTC. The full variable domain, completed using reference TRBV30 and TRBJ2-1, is SQTIHQWPATLVQPVGSPLSLECTVEGTSNPNLYWYRQAAGRGLQLLFYSVGIGQISSEVPQNLSASRPQDRQFILSSKKLLLSDSGFYLCAWSARNNEQFFGPGTRLTVL.

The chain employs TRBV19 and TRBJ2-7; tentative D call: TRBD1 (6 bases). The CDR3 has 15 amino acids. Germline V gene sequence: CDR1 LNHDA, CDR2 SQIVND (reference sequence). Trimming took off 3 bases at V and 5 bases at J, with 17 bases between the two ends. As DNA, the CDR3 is TGTGCCAGTAGTATTAGAATAAGGGGGATCCACGAGCAGTACTTC. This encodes CASSIRIRGIHEQYF.

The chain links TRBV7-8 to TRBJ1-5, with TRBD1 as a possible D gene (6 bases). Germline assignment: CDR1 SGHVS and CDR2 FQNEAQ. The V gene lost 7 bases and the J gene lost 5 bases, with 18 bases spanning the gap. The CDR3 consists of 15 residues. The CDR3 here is CASTRGGARDQPQHF. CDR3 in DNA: TGTGCCAGCACTAGGGGGGGGGCTCGAGATCAGCCCCAGCATTTT. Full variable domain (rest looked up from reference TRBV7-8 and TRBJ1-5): GAGVSQSPRYKVAKRGQDVALRCDPISGHVSLFWYQQALGQGPEFLTYFQNEAQLDKSGLPSDRFFAERPEGSVSTLKIQRTQQEDSAVYLCASTRGGARDQPQHFGDGTRLSIL.

CDR3 bases: TGTGCCAGCAGCTTATCAGGGGTTGCAGATACGCAGTATTTT. Its translation is CASSLSGVADTQYF. V usage is TRBV7-9 and J usage is TRBJ2-3; D might be TRBD1 (6 bases). The germline V and J ends were trimmed by 2 bases and 4 bases, with 10 bases remaining between them. The length of the CDR3 is 14 residues. The germline gives CDR1 SEHNR, CDR2 FQNEAQ (reference sequence).

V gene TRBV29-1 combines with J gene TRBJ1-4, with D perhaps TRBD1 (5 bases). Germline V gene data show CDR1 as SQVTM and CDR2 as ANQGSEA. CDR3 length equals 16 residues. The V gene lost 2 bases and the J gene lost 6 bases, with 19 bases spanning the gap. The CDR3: CSVEKEGQGGDEKLFF. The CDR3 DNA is TGCAGCGTTGAAAAAGAGGGCCAGGGAGGGGATGAAAAACTGTTTTTT.

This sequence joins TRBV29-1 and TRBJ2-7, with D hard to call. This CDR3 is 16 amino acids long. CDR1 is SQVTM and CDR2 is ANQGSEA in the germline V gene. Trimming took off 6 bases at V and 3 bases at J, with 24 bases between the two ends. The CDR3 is CSVTIMYGPKNYEQYF. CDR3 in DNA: TGCAGCGTCACGATAATGTACGGGCCCAAAAACTACGAGCAGTACTTC.